The 13 T cell receptor beta chains below come from one sample, sequenced in a study of regulatory and conventional T cells in RAG deficiency (dated 2017 in TCRdb). Library creation used the immunoSEQ multiplex PCR assay. This is the immuneACCESS table as TCRdb keeps it, with only in-frame sequences that have V and J called. A part of the clones is gone; compared with another copy, unresolved V genes explain less than half, and the rest is unexplained. The sample yields about 30,000 clones; roughly 96% were counted once. The ten largest account for about 0.16% of the sample. Conventional CD4+ T cells were purified from blood as CD25-low CD127-high cells before genomic DNA extraction. This sample was also put to use in a study of regulatory T cells. The second study's authors report: For the multiplex PCR, 52 forward TRBV primers and 13 reverse TRBJ primers were used, and amplification bias was corrected with both assay-based and computational methods.

Sequencing was done on a sample of CD25- CD4+ T cells sorted from blood. The receptors stem from a human donor in good health.

The V call is TRBV2, the J call TRBJ2-4; D call uncertain. Trimming removed 4 bases at V and 4 bases at J, with 5 bases between. Germline V gene sequence: CDR1 SNHLY, CDR2 FYNNEI. The CDR3 loop spans 12 amino acids. For the CDR3, the DNA is TGTGCCAGCAGTGTCGGTAAAAACATTCAGTACTTC. Its protein is CASSVGKNIQYF.

This rearrangement joins TRBV6-6 to TRBJ1-1; D not resolved. V was trimmed by 0 bases and J by 3 bases, leaving 8 bases between them. Germline V gives CDR1 MNHNY, CDR2 SVGAGI (reference sequence). The CDR3 is 14 residues long. The chain's CDR3 is CASSYSGQDTEAFF. The CDR3 DNA is TGTGCCAGCAGTTACTCTGGGCAGGACACTGAAGCTTTCTTT.

V gene TRBV7-7 combines with J gene TRBJ2-7; the D gene is possibly TRBD1 (6 bases). The CDR3 is 13 amino acids. Germline-derived CDR1 and CDR2 are SSHAT and FNYEAQ (reference sequence). V was trimmed by 1 base and J by 7 bases, leaving 11 bases between them. Written as DNA, the CDR3 is TGTGCCAGCAGCTTAGGGGGACAAGGGGAGCAGTACTTC. Translated, it gives CASSLGGQGEQYF.

The chain is built from TRBV7-6 and TRBJ2-7, with 9 positions matching TRBD1. The CDR3 runs to 15 residues. With 1 base clipped from V and 3 bases from J, the junction kept 4 bases outside the gene matches. CDR1 SGHVS and CDR2 FNYEAQ come from the germline V gene. The CDR3 is CASSLETGGFYEQYF. CDR3 DNA sequence: TGTGCCAGCAGCTTAGAGACAGGGGGTTTCTACGAGCAGTACTTC. Looking up the rest from reference TRBV7-6 and TRBJ2-7 gives the full variable domain: GAGVSQSPRYKVTKRGQDVALRCDPISGHVSLYWYRQALGQGPEFLTYFNYEAQQDKSGLPNDRFSAERPEGSISTLTIQRTEQRDSAMYRCASSLETGGFYEQYFGPGTRLTVT.

This chain links TRBV11-2 with TRBJ1-2; D gene unclear. Germline values: CDR1 SGHAT, CDR2 FQNNGV. V was cut by 5 bases and J by 0 bases, with 4 bases left in between. The CDR3 contains 12 residues. The CDR3, as DNA: TGTGCCAGCAGCGAGGCTAACTATGGCTACACCTTC. Amino acid sequence: CASSEANYGYTF. Drawing the rest from reference TRBV11-2 and TRBJ1-2, the complete variable domain is EAGVAQSPRYKIIEKRQSVAFWCNPISGHATLYWYQQILGQGPKLLIQFQNNGVVDDSQLPKDRFSAERLKGVDSTLKIQPAKLEDSAVYLCASSEANYGYTFGSGTRLTVV.

This clone was found once. The chain has TRBV2 and TRBJ1-2, with 11 bases lining up with TRBD1. Germline V gene lookup returns CDR1 SNHLY and CDR2 FYNNEI. The CDR3 has 14 residues. Losses at the gene ends were 6 bases for V and 7 bases for J; bases not matched to a gene: 7. The CDR3: CASSRDRGDFGYTF. For the CDR3, the DNA is TGTGCCAGCAGCCGGGACAGGGGGGACTTTGGCTACACCTTC.

The chain recombines TRBV5-1 with TRBJ1-6; 8 bases are a match to TRBD1. With V trimmed by 4 bases and J by 7 bases, 4 bases remained unmatched. Germline V gene lookup returns CDR1 SGHRS and CDR2 YFSETQ. This CDR3 has 14 residues. DNA for the CDR3: TGCGCCAGCAGCCAGGGGGCGGGCAATTCACCCCTCCACTTT. Encoded protein: CASSQGAGNSPLHF.

This clone was counted a few times. The chain is built from TRBV6-5 and TRBJ1-3, with a tentative D call TRBD1 (5 bases). Germline V gene lookup returns CDR1 MNHEY and CDR2 SVGAGI. This CDR3 has 15 amino acids. Trimming cost V 6 bases and J 5 bases, with 17 bases left between them. CDR3 residues: CASRKTVQPRNTIYF. The CDR3 DNA follows: TGTGCCAGCAGAAAGACAGTACAACCACGAAACACCATATATTTT.

CDR3 bases: TGTGCCAGCAGCTTAATCGGGGGACAGACGAACACCGGGGAGCTGTTTTTT. Amino acids: CASSLIGGQTNTGELFF. The V call is TRBV7-9, the J call TRBJ2-2; possible D gene TRBD1, 7 bases. V dropped 2 bases and J dropped 0 bases, with 13 bases sitting between them. CDR3 length: 17 residues. The V gene's germline CDR1 is SEHNR and CDR2 FQNEAQ (reference sequence). Full variable domain (remainder filled in from reference TRBV7-9 and TRBJ2-2): DTGVSQNPRHKITKRGQNVTFRCDPISEHNRLYWYRQTLGQGPEFLTYFQNEAQLEKSRLLSDRFSAERPKGSFSTLEIQRTEQGDSAMYLCASSLIGGQTNTGELFFGEGSRLTVL.

The chain's CDR3 is CSVAFGTANYGYTF. CDR3 DNA: TGCAGCGTTGCATTTGGGACAGCTAACTATGGCTACACCTTC. The gene calls are TRBV29-1 and TRBJ1-2; 7 bases line up with TRBD1. J lost 0 bases, V lost 4 bases, and 5 bases had no gene match. The CDR3 totals 14 residues. The germline V gene encodes CDR1 SQVTM and CDR2 ANQGSEA. The full variable domain, rest sourced from reference TRBV29-1 and TRBJ1-2, is SAVISQKPSRDICQRGTSLTIQCQVDSQVTMMFWYRQQPGQSLTLIATANQGSEATYESGFVIDKFPISRPNLTFSTLTVSNMSPEDSSIYLCSVAFGTANYGYTFGSGTRLTVV.

The chain is built from TRBV4-2 and TRBJ1-4; 8 bases agree with TRBD1. Germline V lookup: CDR1 LGHNA, CDR2 YNFKEQ. This CDR3 has 15 residues. The trim removed 0 bases at V and 6 bases at J, leaving 3 bases unmatched. DNA for the CDR3: TGTGCCAGCAGCCAAGACGGGACAGGTCATGAAAAACTGTTTTTT. This sequence encodes CASSQDGTGHEKLFF.

The J gene is TRBJ1-5, the V gene TRBV25-1; 10 bases are a match to TRBD1. Germline-derived CDR1 and CDR2 are MGHDK and SYGVNS. The CDR3 has 14 residues. V shed 4 bases and J 5 bases; nucleotides not matched to a gene: 2. CDR3 nucleotide sequence: TGTGCCAGCAGTGGCGACAGGGGGCATCAGCCCCAGCATTTT. This gives the protein CASSGDRGHQPQHF.

The chain joins TRBV4-1 to TRBJ1-2; 7 bases map to TRBD1. Looked up from germline, CDR1 is MGHRA and CDR2 is YSYEKL. V dropped 2 bases and J dropped 10; count of bases not matched to a gene: 25. This CDR3 has 19 residues. This chain's CDR3 is CASSQQGQPQWYYMEDYTF. DNA of the CDR3: TGCGCCAGCAGCCAACAGGGACAGCCACAATGGTACTATATGGAGGACTACACCTTC.